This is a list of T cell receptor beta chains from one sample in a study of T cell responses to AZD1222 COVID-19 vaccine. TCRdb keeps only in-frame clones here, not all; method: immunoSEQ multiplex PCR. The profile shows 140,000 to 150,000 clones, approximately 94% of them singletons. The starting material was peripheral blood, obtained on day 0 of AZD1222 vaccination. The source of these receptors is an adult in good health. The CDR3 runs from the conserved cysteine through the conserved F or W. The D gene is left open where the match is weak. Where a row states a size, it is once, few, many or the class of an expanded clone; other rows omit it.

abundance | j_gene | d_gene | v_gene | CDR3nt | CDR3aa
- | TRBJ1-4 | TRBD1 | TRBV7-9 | TGTGCCAGCAGCCCCGGGACAGTCGGTGAAAAACTGTTTTTT | CASSPGTVGEKLFF
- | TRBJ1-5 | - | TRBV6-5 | TGTGCCAGCAGTTACTCCTTAGCAGGCAATCAGCCCCAGCATTTT | CASSYSLAGNQPQHF
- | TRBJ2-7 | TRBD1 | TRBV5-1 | TGCGCCAGCAGCTTGTTAGGGGACAGGGGCGAGCAGTACTTC | CASSLLGDRGEQYF
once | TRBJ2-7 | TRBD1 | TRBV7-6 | TGTGCCAGCAGCCCTATTTACGGGACAGGGACCTACGAGCAGTACTTC | CASSPIYGTGTYEQYF
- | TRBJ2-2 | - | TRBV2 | TGTGCCAGTACTCCACAGGGCCCCACCGGGGAGCTGTTTTTT | CASTPQGPTGELFF
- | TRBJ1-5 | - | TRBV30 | TGTGCCTGGAGCCCTGGTCCGGATCAGCCCCAGCATTTT | CAWSPGPDQPQHF
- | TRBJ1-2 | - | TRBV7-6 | TGTGCCAGCAGCTTAGAGGGGGGTCAGGCTCATAACGGCTACACCTTC | CASSLEGGQAHNGYTF
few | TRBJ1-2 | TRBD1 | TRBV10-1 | TGCGCCAGTTATACAACGGGACAGGGCAAAGCTCAGGCTGGCTACACCTTC | CASYTTGQGKAQAGYTF
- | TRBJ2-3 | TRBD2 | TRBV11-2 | TGTGCCAGCAGCTTAGTAGCCATAGCGGGGTACACAGATACGCAGTATTTT | CASSLVAIAGYTDTQYF
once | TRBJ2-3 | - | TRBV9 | TGTGCCAGCAGCGCCCAGGACCGCACAGATACGCAGTATTTT | CASSAQDRTDTQYF
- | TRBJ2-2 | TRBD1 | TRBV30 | TGTGCCTGGAGTATATGGGACAGGGGAGAGCTGTTTTTT | CAWSIWDRGELFF
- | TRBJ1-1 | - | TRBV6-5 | TGTGCCAGCGGTCAGAGGGTCGACACTGAAGCTTTCTTT | CASGQRVDTEAFF
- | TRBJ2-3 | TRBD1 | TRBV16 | TGTGCCAGCAGCCAATCATTTGGGACAGCGAGGGATACGCAGTATTTT | CASSQSFGTARDTQYF
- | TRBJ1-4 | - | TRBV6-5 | TGTGCCAGCTTTAGATCGGGAGGGGAAAAACTGTTTTTT | CASFRSGGEKLFF
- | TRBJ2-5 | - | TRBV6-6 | TGTGCCAGCAGCTGGGTCGAGACCCAGTACTTC | CASSWVETQYF
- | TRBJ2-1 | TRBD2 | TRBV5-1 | TGCGCCAGCAGCCACACTCAGCGGGGTGTCATGGATGAGCAGTTCTTC | CASSHTQRGVMDEQFF